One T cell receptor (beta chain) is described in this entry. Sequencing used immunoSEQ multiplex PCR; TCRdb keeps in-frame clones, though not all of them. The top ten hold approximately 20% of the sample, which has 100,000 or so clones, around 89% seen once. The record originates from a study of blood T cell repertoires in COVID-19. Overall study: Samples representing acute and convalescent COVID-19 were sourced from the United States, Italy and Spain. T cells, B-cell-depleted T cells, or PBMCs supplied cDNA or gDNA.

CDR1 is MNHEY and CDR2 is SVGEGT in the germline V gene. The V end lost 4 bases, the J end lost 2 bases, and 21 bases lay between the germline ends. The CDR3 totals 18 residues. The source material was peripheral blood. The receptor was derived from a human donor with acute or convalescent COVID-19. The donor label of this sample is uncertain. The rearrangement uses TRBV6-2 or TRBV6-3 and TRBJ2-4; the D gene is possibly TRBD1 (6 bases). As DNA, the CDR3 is TGTGCCAGCAGTTCCTATCCGGGACAAGGCCTCCCCAAAAACATTCAGTACTTC. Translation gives CASSSYPGQGLPKNIQYF.